This T cell receptor beta chain appears in the sequencing data of a study of shared T cell receptors in the human thymus. Libraries were prepared by immunoSEQ multiplex PCR; TCRdb keeps only in-frame clonotypes and omits some of them. The sample lists hundreds of thousands of clones; around 87% were seen once. V was cut by 2 bases and J by 0 bases, with 16 bases left in between. The CDR3 runs 17 residues. The germline V gene encodes CDR1 SNHLY and CDR2 FYNNEI. The same sample was also studied in work on human thymus T cells.

The source of this sequence is a boy in the first two years of life with a congenital heart defect. The chain employs TRBV2 and TRBJ1-2, with D perhaps TRBD1 (5 bases). Sample: thymocytes. CDR3 residues: CASSEILGEVANYGYTF. The CDR3 DNA follows: TGTGCCAGCAGTGAAATTTTAGGGGAGGTTGCTAACTATGGCTACACCTTC.